A single TCR beta chain is shown here with its context. Its antigen is as yet unknown. This specimen belongs to a study of blood T cells in healthy people across ages. Findings and caveats of the study: Comparison with aged donors showed that long-lived donors had more naive CD4+ cells and higher diversity.

CDR3 length equals 13 residues. CDR1 and CDR2 from the germline V gene are SQVTM and ANQGSEA. V gave up 4 bases and J gave up 1 base, with 11 bases separating them. Then a second PCR, running roughly 7 to 11 cycles, was carried out with a sample-barcoded 5' primer and a J-beta primer mix. Every cDNA was tagged by a template-switch adaptor with 12 random nucleotides. Any given sample supplied a minimum of 2.5 million CDR3-containing paired-end reads. MiXCR, applied by TCRdb to the 5' RACE reads, yields one record per CDR3 protein. Here the sample spans about 1,500,000 distinct CDR3 sequences, approximately 30% being singletons.

The receptor was derived from a woman aged 25 to 39 in good health. The rearrangement uses TRBV29-1 and TRBJ2-7; no reliable D call. Material for sequencing was blood. CDR3 in amino acids: CSVAADPSYEQYF. The CDR3 DNA follows: TGCAGCGTTGCGGCGGACCCTTCCTACGAGCAGTACTTC.